The 4 T cell receptor beta chains below were found in one sample sequenced in a study of regulatory T cells in long-lasting Graves disease. To make TCR beta libraries, researchers used iRepertoire HTBI primers and Arm-PCR of CDR3 regions. In TCRdb, the multiplex PCR reads were re-called with MiXCR into one record per CDR3 protein. The data contain roughly 360,000 distinct CDR3 sequences, approximately 12% of them singletons. The time point here: newly diagnosed GD, antithyroid drugs for less than 3 months. RNA isolated from PBMCs was used to make the TCR library. The same data also went into a second study, on T cells in Graves' hyperthyroidism and ophthalmopathy.

The sample in question was peripheral blood mononuclear cells (PBMCs), obtained at new diagnosis, from a patient treated with antithyroid drugs. The receptors shown here come from a woman aged 18-30 years with Graves disease.

This clonotype appeared many times. V and J are TRBV30 and TRBJ2-7, with 9 bases fitting TRBD1. Germline trimming cut 3 bases from V and 3 bases from J; bases unmatched to any gene: 9. CDR1 is GTSNPN, CDR2 SVGIG, per germline (reference sequence). The CDR3 is made up of 15 amino acids. The CDR3 protein is CAWRPPGQGLYEQYF. In DNA, the CDR3 is TGTGCCTGGAGGCCGCCGGGACAGGGACTCTACGAGCAGTACTTC.

This clonotype was recorded at least ten times. The chain carries TRBV7-9 and TRBJ1-1; perhaps TRBD1 as D (6 bases). CDR1 and CDR2 from the germline V gene are SEHNR and FQNEAQ (reference sequence). V dropped 1 base and J dropped 5 bases, with 26 bases sitting between them. The length of the CDR3 is 19 residues. CDR3 DNA: TGTGCCAGCAGCTTAGGCCTAGGGCAGGGGACCCCGGGTAGGACTGAAGCTTTCTTT. It codes for CASSLGLGQGTPGRTEAFF.

This clonotype showed up many times. This chain joins TRBV5-5 and TRBJ1-1; no reliable D call. The CDR3 contains 13 residues. Trimming cost V 3 bases and J 1 base, with 7 bases left between them. Germline loops: CDR1 SGHKS, CDR2 YYEKEE (reference sequence). DNA for the CDR3: TGTGCCAGCAGCTCATTTACGAACACTGAAGCTTTCTTT. Translation: CASSSFTNTEAFF.

At least ten counts were recorded for this clonotype. The rearrangement uses TRBV7-6 and TRBJ2-5; possible D gene TRBD2, 6 bases. Germline-derived CDR1 and CDR2 are SGHVS and FNYEAQ. The CDR3 consists of 15 residues. V was cut by 6 bases and J by 5 bases, with 19 bases left in between. The CDR3 is CASSPGLATRETQYF. In DNA form, the CDR3 reads TGTGCCAGCAGTCCAGGGCTAGCGACAAGGGAGACCCAGTACTTC.